Listed below are T cell receptor beta chains from one sample, sequenced in a study of cytomegalovirus exposure and HLA in healthy donors. Measured with immunoSEQ multiplex PCR; TCRdb has only the in-frame clones, and not every one. In the table there are about 82,000 clones, 85% to 95% of which are singletons. Material for sequencing was PBMCs. The receptor source for this set is a woman aged 18 to 35 in good health and CMV-seronegative. Both conserved end residues are part of each CDR3. The listing skips clone size in some rows; elsewhere it reads once, few, many or a size class.

v_call: TRBV9
clone_size: -
cdr3_length: 14
j_call: TRBJ1-5
cdr3_aa: CASSVGQGNQPQHF

v_call: TRBV13
clone_size: once
cdr3_length: 14
j_call: TRBJ2-3
cdr3_aa: CASSILAGGDTQYF

v_call: TRBV19
clone_size: -
cdr3_length: 14
j_call: TRBJ2-7
cdr3_aa: CASSITSGTYEQYF

v_call: TRBV13
clone_size: -
cdr3_length: 14
j_call: TRBJ2-6
cdr3_aa: CASSLRGGANVLTF

v_call: TRBV18
clone_size: -
cdr3_length: 14
j_call: TRBJ2-7
cdr3_aa: CASSPPSLSYEQYF

v_call: TRBV7-9
clone_size: -
cdr3_length: 15
j_call: TRBJ2-2
cdr3_aa: CASSWGQGGTGELFF

v_call: TRBV18
clone_size: -
cdr3_length: 16
j_call: TRBJ1-6
cdr3_aa: CASSPPDRSNNSPLHF

v_call: TRBV5-1
clone_size: -
cdr3_length: 15
j_call: TRBJ1-1
cdr3_aa: CASSLAPGADTEAFF

v_call: TRBV28
clone_size: -
cdr3_length: 13
j_call: TRBJ1-4
cdr3_aa: CASRGQGWEKLFF

v_call: TRBV4-3
clone_size: -
cdr3_length: 15
j_call: TRBJ2-3
cdr3_aa: CASSDSAGPRDTQYF